Presented here are 9 T cell receptor beta chains from one specimen sequenced in a study of cytomegalovirus exposure and HLA in healthy donors. Use of 60 Vbeta and 13 Jbeta primers characterized the PCR. Only in-frame clones appear in the TCRdb table, and some are missing; sequencing was by immunoSEQ multiplex PCR. The sample includes about 190,000 clones, more than 75% of them seen just once. The material sequenced was PBMCs. The receptors derive from a woman younger than 35 in good health and CMV-seronegative.

The gene calls are TRBV7-9 and TRBJ2-2; 10 bases line up with TRBD1. Germline loops: CDR1 SEHNR, CDR2 FQNEAQ (reference sequence). The trim removed 3 bases at V and 9 bases at J, leaving 7 bases unmatched. The CDR3 is made up of 15 amino acids. CDR3 sequence: CASSLGQGSTRELFF. CDR3 DNA: TGTGCCAGCAGCTTGGGACAGGGGTCGACCCGGGAGCTGTTTTTT.

This sequence joins TRBV10-2 and TRBJ2-7; 7 bases map to TRBD2. V lost 6 bases to trimming and J lost 3 bases; unmatched junction nucleotides: 5. CDR1 and CDR2 (germline): WSHSY, SAAADI. The CDR3 covers 13 residues. The CDR3 nucleotides read TGCGCCAGCAGACCGGGAGGCCTCTACGAGCAGTACTTC. Translating it yields CASRPGGLYEQYF.

The genes are TRBV29-1 and TRBJ2-1; 14 nucleotides agree with TRBD2. The CDR3 has 17 residues. With 3 bases clipped from V and 10 bases from J, the junction kept 14 bases outside the gene matches. Germline V gene lookup returns CDR1 SQVTM and CDR2 ANQGSEA. CDR3 bases: TGCAGCGTTGAGAGGGGCCTGACTAGCGGGGGGGCCCGGGAGCAGTTCTTC. It yields the protein CSVERGLTSGGAREQFF.

This clone was counted a few times. The rearrangement uses TRBV6-5 and TRBJ1-3; D perhaps matches TRBD1 (5 bases). V dropped 2 bases and J dropped 0 bases, with 8 bases sitting between them. Per the germline V gene, CDR1 is MNHEY and CDR2 is SVGAGI. The CDR3 is made up of 15 amino acids. The CDR3, as DNA: TGTGCCAGCAGTTACGACAGAAGCTCTGGAAACACCATATATTTT. Its translation is CASSYDRSSGNTIYF.

J is TRBJ1-4 and V is TRBV6-1, with TRBD1 as a possible D gene (5 bases). From germline, CDR1 is MNHNS and CDR2 SASEGT. This CDR3 contains 16 residues. Trimming took 1 base from V and 0 from J, leaving 9 bases between them. The CDR3 DNA is TGTGCCAGCAGTGAAGGGGGAGGGGCAACTAATGAAAAACTGTTTTTT. Translating it yields CASSEGGGATNEKLFF.

The chain is built from TRBV28 and TRBJ2-5; D is possibly TRBD2 (5 bases). Germline CDR1 is MDHEN and CDR2 is SYDVKM. The CDR3 runs 14 residues. Trimming took off 4 bases at V and 2 bases at J, with 11 bases between the two ends. The CDR3 DNA is TGTGCCAGCAGTTCCGTTTCGGGACAAGAGACCCAGTACTTC. Translating gives CASSSVSGQETQYF.

The chain carries TRBV10-1 and TRBJ2-7; the D gene is possibly TRBD1 (6 bases). Per germline, CDR1 WNHNN and CDR2 SYGVQD (reference sequence). Trimming took 4 bases from V and 0 from J, leaving 13 bases between them. The CDR3 has 15 amino acids. CDR3 nucleotide sequence: TGCGCCAGCAGTGTAGCTACAGGGAGCTCCTACGAGCAGTACTTC. This sequence encodes CASSVATGSSYEQYF.

The sample holds a few counts of this clone. The chain is built from TRBV5-4 and TRBJ1-3; D not resolved. Trimming stripped 0 bases from V and 9 bases from J, with 4 bases between. Germline assignment: CDR1 SGHNT and CDR2 YYREEE (reference sequence). The length of the CDR3 is 11 residues. CDR3 sequence reads: CASSLGPTIYF. The CDR3 nucleotides are TGTGCCAGCAGCTTGGGGCCCACCATATATTTT.

The table lists this clone with a count of one. V usage is TRBV6-5 and J usage is TRBJ2-5, with 10 bases matching TRBD2. This CDR3 has 15 residues. V gave up 2 bases and J gave up 1 base; unmatched junction bases: 1. Germline CDR1 reads MNHEY; CDR2 reads SVGAGI. The DNA for the CDR3 is TGTGCCAGCAGTTACGCTAGCGGGGGCCAAGAGACCCAGTACTTC. Its translation is CASSYASGGQETQYF.